The text below deals with one T cell receptor beta chain. This specimen belongs to a study of blood T cell repertoires in COVID-19. Study in general: Spain, Italy and the United States supplied samples that represented acute and convalescent COVID-19. Sources were T cells, B-cell-depleted T cells, or PBMCs; the material itself was cDNA or gDNA.

Deletions cut 2 bases from V and 1 base from J, with 8 bases between. The CDR3 length is 14 residues. Germline CDR1 and CDR2: KGHSH and LQKENI. Per the original methods: It was from reference gene primer amplification that nucleated cell counts were estimated. Libraries were prepared by immunoSEQ multiplex PCR; TCRdb keeps only in-frame clonotypes and omits some of them. That table is the source of V, J and clone size, and D and trimming were worked out from the DNA. Of 150,000 or so clones listed, over 70% are singletons. Sequencing input: peripheral blood. The receptor's source is an elderly man with acute or convalescent COVID-19. This chain uses TRBV18 with TRBJ1-1, with D maybe TRBD1 (5 bases). The CDR3: CASSPSRENTEAFF. CDR3 DNA: TGTGCCAGCTCACCAAGCAGGGAGAACACTGAAGCTTTCTTT.